Listed below are T cell receptor beta chains from one sample, sequenced in a study of OX40 agonist ivuxolimab in advanced cancers. Method: immunoSEQ multiplex PCR; TCRdb's copy keeps in-frame clones and lacks some. The data show roughly 89,000 clones, with 80% to 90% seen just once and over 7% held by the top ten. The source material was CD4+ or CD8+ T cells sorted from blood, sampled in a trial of the OX40 agonist ivuxolimab. The receptors were sampled from an adult with an advanced solid tumor such as melanoma, head and neck, liver or kidney cancer. CDR3s include the opening cysteine and the closing phenylalanine or tryptophan. A D gene is named only where the DNA matches it firmly. Size is omitted from some rows. Given values are once, few, many or a class for expanded clones.

V,J,D,size,CDR3,DNA
TRBV18,TRBJ2-6,.,.,CASSLTSGANVLTF,TGTGCCAGCTCCCTCACCTCTGGGGCCAACGTCCTGACTTTC
TRBV7-9,TRBJ2-7,TRBD2,.,CASSLVLAGSHEQYF,TGTGCCAGCAGCTTAGTACTAGCGGGATCCCACGAGCAGTACTTC
TRBV6-1,TRBJ2-3,TRBD2,.,CASSEASGSTDTQYF,TGTGCCAGCAGTGAAGCTAGCGGGAGCACAGATACGCAGTATTTT
TRBV6-1,TRBJ2-7,.,.,CASRTGAGASYEQYF,TGTGCCAGCCGGACAGGAGCGGGAGCGTCCTACGAGCAGTACTTC
TRBV28,TRBJ2-7,.,once,CASSLSGEVNEQYF,TGTGCCAGCAGTTTATCAGGGGAAGTGAACGAGCAGTACTTC
TRBV9,TRBJ1-1,.,.,CASSVEGATEAFF,TGTGCCAGCAGCGTAGAAGGGGCAACTGAAGCTTTCTTT
TRBV7-8,TRBJ1-5,.,.,CASSPIGGKYSNQPQHF,TGTGCCAGCAGCCCTATTGGGGGCAAGTATAGCAATCAGCCCCAGCATTTT
TRBV5-1,TRBJ2-7,TRBD2,.,CASSLSGLAGAEQYF,TGCGCCAGCAGCTTGTCGGGACTAGCGGGAGCCGAGCAGTACTTC
TRBV5-1,TRBJ2-5,TRBD1,.,CASRPHRGPYPYF,TGCGCCAGCAGACCGCACAGGGGGCCCTACCCGTACTTC
TRBV5-6,TRBJ2-7,.,.,CASSPVQGQAYEQYF,TGTGCCAGCAGCCCCGTTCAGGGGCAGGCCTACGAGCAGTACTTC
TRBV18,TRBJ2-7,.,few,CASSQGSSSYEQYF,TGTGCCAGCTCACAGGGGTCCAGCTCCTACGAGCAGTACTTC
TRBV7-6,TRBJ1-1,TRBD1,.,CASSLYPREGANTEAFF,TGTGCCAGCAGCTTATATCCGAGGGAGGGGGCGAACACTGAAGCTTTCTTT
TRBV11-2,TRBJ2-1,TRBD2,.,CASGVGLAGAYNEQFF,TGTGCCAGCGGAGTTGGACTAGCGGGAGCCTACAATGAGCAGTTCTTC
TRBV11-3,TRBJ2-1,TRBD1,.,CASSERTGQGDEQFF,TGTGCCAGCAGCGAACGGACAGGGCAAGGCGATGAGCAGTTCTTC
TRBV18,TRBJ1-4,TRBD1,hyperexpanded,CASSPGQGEKLFF,TGTGCCAGCTCACCGGGACAGGGTGAAAAACTGTTTTTT
TRBV28,TRBJ2-7,TRBD2,.,CASTSYSSGSYEQYF,TGTGCCAGCACCTCTTATTCTAGCGGGAGTTACGAGCAGTACTTC
TRBV19,TRBJ2-7,.,.,CASSIAEVSYEQYF,TGTGCCAGTAGTATAGCGGAGGTTTCGTACGAGCAGTACTTC
TRBV30,TRBJ2-6,.,.,CAWSAGSGANVLTF,TGTGCCTGGAGTGCAGGCTCTGGGGCCAACGTCCTGACTTTC
TRBV27,TRBJ2-1,.,.,CASSLSNPTNEQFF,TGTGCCAGCAGTTTGAGTAACCCCACCAATGAGCAGTTCTTC
TRBV15,TRBJ1-5,.,.,CATSRIQEPGYSNQPQHF,TGTGCCACCAGCAGAATACAGGAGCCCGGTTATAGCAATCAGCCCCAGCATTTT
TRBV18,TRBJ1-1,.,once,CASSPPSTGYTEAFF,TGTGCCAGCTCACCACCCTCCACAGGCTACACTGAAGCTTTCTTT
TRBV30,TRBJ1-2,TRBD1,once,CAWTTGANYGYTF,TGTGCCTGGACCACAGGGGCTAACTATGGCTACACCTTC
TRBV19,TRBJ2-5,TRBD2,once,CASSGLPGGMSETQYF,TGTGCCAGTAGTGGGCTCCCGGGAGGGATGTCGGAGACCCAGTACTTC
TRBV19,TRBJ2-1,TRBD2,.,CASSFLTGTSNEQFF,TGTGCCAGTAGTTTCCTTACCGGGACTAGCAATGAGCAGTTCTTC
TRBV27,TRBJ1-2,.,.,CASSLAGNYGYTF,TGTGCCAGCAGTTTAGCGGGGAACTATGGCTACACCTTC
TRBV6-6,TRBJ2-7,.,.,CASSHEDVSYEQYF,TGTGCCAGCAGTCACGAGGACGTCTCCTACGAGCAGTACTTC
TRBV5-6,TRBJ2-3,.,.,CASSRGSGTDTQYF,TGTGCCAGCAGCCGCGGCTCAGGCACAGATACGCAGTATTTT
TRBV7-9,TRBJ2-7,.,.,CASSLDGTYEQYF,TGTGCCAGCAGCCTGGACGGCACCTACGAGCAGTACTTC
TRBV4-1,TRBJ1-6,.,.,CASSQSVVAEDNSPLHF,TGCGCCAGCAGCCAATCCGTGGTGGCGGAAGATAATTCACCCCTCCACTTT
TRBV7-9,TRBJ2-1,.,.,CASSHGLNNEQFF,TGTGCCAGCAGCCACGGACTGAACAATGAGCAGTTCTTC
TRBV29-1,TRBJ2-3,.,.,CSVQGTDTQYF,TGCAGCGTTCAGGGCACAGATACGCAGTATTTT
TRBV29-1,TRBJ2-1,TRBD2,once,CSARGGLAGRQFF,TGCAGCGCCAGGGGCGGACTAGCGGGGAGACAGTTCTTC
TRBV13,TRBJ1-3,.,.,CASSLLRNTIYF,TGTGCCAGCAGCTTATTACGAAACACCATATATTTT
TRBV27,TRBJ1-1,.,.,CASSLAGRNTEAFF,TGTGCCAGCAGTTTGGCCGGACGGAACACTGAAGCTTTCTTT
TRBV27,TRBJ2-4,.,.,CASSGTFAKNIQYF,TGTGCCAGCAGCGGGACTTTCGCCAAAAACATTCAGTACTTC
TRBV27,TRBJ2-7,.,.,CASSLFGGAGYEQYF,TGTGCCAGCAGTTTATTCGGGGGCGCCGGCTACGAGCAGTACTTC
TRBV4-1,TRBJ2-2,.,.,CASSHWGARTGELFF,TGCGCCAGCAGCCACTGGGGGGCTCGAACCGGGGAGCTGTTTTTT
TRBV28,TRBJ2-3,TRBD2,.,CASSLSSGSWTDTQYF,TGTGCCAGCAGTTTATCTAGCGGGAGTTGGACAGATACGCAGTATTTT
TRBV28,TRBJ2-1,TRBD2,.,CASSFVGKRGEFF,TGTGCCAGCAGTTTTGTAGGGAAGCGGGGGGAGTTCTTC
TRBV7-9,TRBJ2-2,TRBD1,once,CASSSDRSGELFF,TGTGCCAGCAGCTCGGACAGGTCCGGGGAGCTGTTTTTT
TRBV27,TRBJ1-2,TRBD1,.,CASSPRTGTANYGYTF,TGTGCCAGCAGTCCTCGGACAGGGACGGCGAACTATGGCTACACCTTC
TRBV19,TRBJ1-4,.,.,CASKEGKVEKLFF,TGTGCCAGTAAGGAGGGTAAGGTAGAAAAACTGTTTTTT
TRBV14,TRBJ2-7,.,.,CASSQAIEGEQYF,TGTGCCAGCAGCCAAGCCATAGAGGGCGAGCAGTACTTC
TRBV5-1,TRBJ2-3,.,.,CASSLRGAQTDTQYF,TGCGCCAGCAGCTTGCGGGGGGCGCAGACAGATACGCAGTATTTT
TRBV30,TRBJ2-5,.,.,CAWSGPQETQYF,TGTGCCTGGAGTGGGCCTCAAGAGACCCAGTACTTC
TRBV11-2,TRBJ2-3,TRBD2,.,CASSLTRLAATDTQYF,TGTGCCAGCAGCTTAACTCGACTAGCGGCCACAGATACGCAGTATTTT
TRBV6-5,TRBJ2-1,.,.,CASSPGTPNEQFF,TGTGCCAGCAGCCCCGGGACTCCTAATGAGCAGTTCTTC
TRBV5-6,TRBJ2-7,.,.,CASSFTLGSYEQYF,TGTGCCAGCAGCTTTACTCTAGGCTCCTACGAGCAGTACTTC
TRBV19,TRBJ2-5,.,.,CATTASGSYQETQYF,TGTGCCACCACCGCTAGTGGGTCGTACCAAGAGACCCAGTACTTC
TRBV28,TRBJ2-1,TRBD2,.,CASSLRGANEQFF,TGTGCCAGCAGTTTGCGGGGGGCCAATGAGCAGTTCTTC
TRBV6-1,TRBJ2-7,.,.,CASDGQGWAEQYF,TGTGCCAGCGACGGGCAGGGGTGGGCCGAGCAGTACTTC
TRBV4-1,TRBJ1-5,.,.,CASSQVDMGFSNQPQHF,TGCGCCAGCAGCCAAGTAGATATGGGATTTAGCAATCAGCCCCAGCATTTT
TRBV27,TRBJ2-7,TRBD1,.,CASSTLTGGSYEQYF,TGTGCCAGCAGTACCCTGACAGGGGGCTCGTACGAGCAGTACTTC
TRBV6-5,TRBJ1-1,.,.,CASSYLSSRGNTEAFF,TGTGCCAGCAGTTATTTGTCCTCCCGGGGGAACACTGAAGCTTTCTTT
TRBV12-5,TRBJ1-5,TRBD1,.,CASGSGQGGQPQHF,TGTGCTAGTGGGTCGGGACAGGGCGGACAGCCCCAGCATTTT
TRBV4-2,TRBJ2-3,.,few,CASSQEEAAGTDTQYF,TGTGCCAGCAGCCAAGAAGAGGCGGCCGGCACAGATACGCAGTATTTT
TRBV19,TRBJ1-1,.,once,CASSLRGSDTEAFF,TGTGCCAGTAGTCTGCGGGGCTCAGACACTGAAGCTTTCTTT
TRBV10-2,TRBJ2-1,TRBD2,.,CASSTSGTYNEQFF,TGCGCCAGCAGTACTAGCGGAACCTACAATGAGCAGTTCTTC
TRBV5-5,TRBJ1-1,.,once,CASSLRAASMNTEAFF,TGTGCCAGCAGCTTGAGGGCAGCTTCTATGAACACTGAAGCTTTCTTT
TRBV6-1,TRBJ1-1,TRBD1,few,CASSSGTDTEAFF,TGTGCCAGCAGTTCCGGGACAGACACTGAAGCTTTCTTT